This record looks at one TCR beta chain sequence and its context. The sample comes from a study of blood T cell repertoires in COVID-19. Profiling relied on immunoSEQ multiplex PCR, and the TCRdb table lists in-frame clones only, not all of them. This sample has about 92,000 clones, with approximately 90% found just once. Germline CDR1 SGHRS, CDR2 YFSETQ. V was pared by 4 bases and J by 8 bases, with 18 bases between. The CDR3 covers 14 residues. Sequences were obtained from peripheral blood. The J gene is TRBJ1-2, the V gene TRBV5-1, with no clear D. The sequence derives from a woman aged 55-69 years with COVID-19, enrolled during active disease. The CDR3 is CASSPGLREKGYTF. The CDR3 region has the DNA TGCGCCAGCAGCCCAGGACTGAGGGAGAAGGGCTACACCTTC.